Shown below are 14 T cell receptor beta chains from a single sample sequenced in a study of regulatory T cells in long-lasting Graves disease. Relying on iRepertoire HTBI primers and Arm-PCR of CDR3 regions, the team built TCR beta libraries. A single record per CDR3 protein comes from TCRdb applying MiXCR to the multiplex PCR reads. The top ten clones hold around a quarter of a sample with about 420,000 distinct CDR3 sequences, roughly 17% of them seen once. Time point in this sample: newly diagnosed GD, antithyroid drugs for less than 3 months. Following extraction of RNA from PBMCs, that RNA was used to make the TCR library. This sample was also put to use in a study of T cells in Graves' hyperthyroidism and ophthalmopathy.

The starting material was peripheral blood mononuclear cells (PBMCs), obtained at new diagnosis, from a patient treated with antithyroid drugs. Every receptor here comes from a woman between 18 and 29 years old with Graves disease.

In its sample, this clonotype was seen many times. The chain recombines TRBV20-1 with TRBJ2-1, with TRBD1 matching 9 bases. Germline CDR1 and CDR2: DFQATT and SNEGSKA (reference sequence). CDR3 size: 15 residues. J gave up 4 bases and V 6 bases, and 10 bases lay outside the gene matches. CDR3 amino acids: CSANNRGRRYNEQFF. Written as DNA, the CDR3 is TGCAGTGCCAATAACAGGGGGCGAAGGTACAATGAGCAGTTCTTC.

With regard to this clonotype: The junction and the germline gene differ at one end; a read error may be behind it. The chain is built from TRBV20-1 and TRBJ2-5; 7 positions match TRBD2. CDR1 is DFQATT and CDR2 is SNEGSKA in the germline V gene (reference sequence). The CDR3 has 14 amino acids. The CDR3 sequence is CSTSAAGRQETQYF. CDR3 coding DNA: TGCAGTACTAGCGCGGCAGGGAGGCAAGAGACCCAGTACTTC.

For this clonotype: A far larger clone is a single base away, which makes a read error likely. V usage is TRBV20-1 and J usage is TRBJ2-1; D ambiguous. Germline assignment: CDR1 DFQATT and CDR2 SNEGSKA (reference sequence). The CDR3 runs 14 residues. Trimming took off 0 bases at V and 13 bases at J, with 19 bases between the two ends. The chain's CDR3 is CSARDFRQQETQFF. The CDR3, as DNA: TGCAGTGCTAGAGATTTCCGGCAGCAAGAGACCCAGTTCTTC.

A few counts support this clonotype. This sequence joins TRBV7-9 and TRBJ1-6; 7 bases are a match to TRBD1. Germline assignment: CDR1 SEHNR and CDR2 FQNEAQ (reference sequence). The J segment lost 7 bases and the V segment lost 1 base, leaving 4 bases of the junction unmatched. The CDR3 runs to 15 residues. The chain's CDR3 is CASSLEGTANSPLHF. In nucleotides, the CDR3 is TGTGCCAGCAGCTTAGAAGGGACAGCGAATTCACCCCTCCACTTT.

This clonotype has just a few counts. The chain employs TRBV10-3 and TRBJ2-7; TRBD1 matches at 7 bases. Germline loops: CDR1 ENHRY, CDR2 SYGVKD. The CDR3 covers 15 residues. J lost 3 bases, V lost 3 bases, and 8 bases had no gene match. CDR3 sequence (DNA): TGTGCCATCAGTGACCCGACAGGGAAACTCTACGAGCAGTACTTC. This sequence encodes CAISDPTGKLYEQYF.

The chain recombines TRBV20-1 with TRBJ1-1; D is perhaps TRBD1 (5 bases). CDR1 is DFQATT, CDR2 SNEGSKA, per germline (reference sequence). V was clipped by 6 bases and J by 3 bases, with 11 bases between them. The CDR3 totals 12 residues. As DNA, the CDR3 is TGCAGTGCGAGCCCAGGGTACACTGAAGCTTTCTTT. It encodes CSASPGYTEAFF.

There are many counts of this clonotype. The chain uses TRBV12-3 or TRBV12-4 and TRBJ2-5; 9 bases agree with TRBD1. The CDR3 is 16 residues long. Trimming took 0 bases from V and 3 from J; bases not matched to a gene: 5. The CDR3 loop reads CASSLATGTGKETQYF. The CDR3 nucleotides are TGTGCCAGCAGTTTAGCGACCGGGACAGGGAAAGAGACCCAGTACTTC.

This clonotype occurred many times. The V call is TRBV28, the J call TRBJ2-1; TRBD2 matches at 8 bases. Germline lookup yields CDR1 MDHEN and CDR2 SYDVKM. The CDR3 sequence is 12 residues long. V gave up 8 bases and J gave up 8 bases; unmatched junction bases: 5. The CDR3 coding sequence is TGTGCCAGCGCGGGGGGCGTGGATGAGCAGTTCTTC. It codes for CASAGGVDEQFF.

This clonotype was counted only a few times. Here the CDR3 DNA reads TGTGCCAGTAGTATTGGGGGCGGGGGCGGGAGACCCCTCTACAATGAGCAGTTCTTC. Translated: CASSIGGGGGRPLYNEQFF. The V and J genes are TRBV19 and TRBJ2-1, with a possible D match to TRBD2 (7 bases). Germline V gene lookup returns CDR1 LNHDA and CDR2 SQIVND (reference sequence). V was trimmed by 3 bases and J by 3 bases, leaving 24 bases between them. This CDR3 is built from 19 residues.

The chain has TRBV2 and TRBJ2-1, with TRBD1 as a possible D gene (6 bases). This CDR3 region has 15 residues. CDR1 and CDR2 (germline): SNHLY, FYNNEI. V was pared by 8 bases and J by 2 bases, with 16 bases between. CDR3 sequence reads: CASLRGGDPYNEQFF. Written as DNA, the CDR3 is TGTGCCAGCTTACGAGGGGGAGACCCCTACAATGAGCAGTTCTTC.

Many counts were recorded for this clonotype. The chain combines TRBV7-9 with TRBJ2-7; 9 bases are shared with TRBD1. From germline, CDR1 is SEHNR and CDR2 FQNEAQ (reference sequence). The CDR3 extends over 15 amino acids. V shed 5 bases, J shed 5 bases, and the junction held 10 bases outside the gene matches. CDR3 amino acids: CASSPLRTGDDEQYF. The CDR3 DNA follows: TGTGCCAGCAGCCCGTTAAGGACAGGGGACGACGAGCAGTACTTC.

This clonotype showed up many times. The V and J genes are TRBV5-6 and TRBJ2-3, with 9 nucleotides matching TRBD2. This CDR3 region has 16 residues. From germline, CDR1 is SGHDT and CDR2 YYEEEE. V was pared by 2 bases and J by 2 bases, with 6 bases of the junction left unmatched. The CDR3 reads CASSLGLAGYTDTQYF. The CDR3 region has the DNA TGTGCCAGCAGCTTAGGGCTAGCGGGATACACAGATACGCAGTATTTT.

This clonotype has ten or more counts. The J gene is TRBJ2-5, the V gene TRBV19; 8 positions agree with TRBD2. Germline V lookup: CDR1 LNHDA, CDR2 SQIVND (reference sequence). The CDR3 loop spans 16 amino acids. The V segment lost 6 bases and the J segment 5 bases; nucleotides outside the gene matches: 14. The CDR3 DNA reads TGTGCCAGTAGGCGACAGACTAGCGAGTCTTTTGAGACCCAGTACTTC. This sequence encodes CASRRQTSESFETQYF.

This clonotype was recorded at least ten times. The CDR3 loop reads CASSLQGYEQYF. CDR3 DNA sequence: TGTGCCAGCAGTTTACAGGGCTACGAGCAGTACTTC. This chain uses TRBV28 with TRBJ2-7; D may be TRBD1 (5 bases). This CDR3 has 12 residues. The V end lost 2 bases, the J end lost 3 bases, and 5 bases lay between the germline ends. The V gene's germline CDR1 is MDHEN and CDR2 SYDVKM.